The next 20 T cell receptor beta chains were all read from a single sample in a study of blood T cells in healthy people across ages. Combining a sample-barcoded 5' primer with a J-beta primer mix, a second PCR ran for 7 to 11 cycles. Via MiXCR, TCRdb re-called the 5' RACE reads, giving one row per CDR3 protein. The sample includes 1.5 million to 2 million distinct CDR3 sequences, 28% of them seen just once. The sample consisted of blood. Receptors were obtained from a woman aged 25 to 45 in good health.

In the case of this clonotype: One end of the junction fails to match germline, which may point to a read error. This chain uses TRBV2 with TRBJ2-1, with 9 nucleotides matching TRBD2. This CDR3 is 15 amino acids long. Germline CDR1 and CDR2: SNHLY and FYNNEI. This CDR3 reads CANSERGLANNEQFF. Here the CDR3 DNA reads TGTGCCAACAGTGAAAGGGGACTAGCAAACAATGAGCAGTTCTTC.

To note about this clonotype: Given a much more abundant clone one base away, this may be a read error. The chain is built from TRBV12-3 or TRBV12-4 and TRBJ2-3; D is uncertain. CDR3 length equals 14 residues. The CDR3 is CASTADFSTDTEYF. The CDR3 coding sequence is TGTGCCAGCACTGCCGACTTTAGCACAGATACGGAGTATTTT.

V is TRBV28 and J is TRBJ2-7; D call uncertain. The CDR3 spans 12 residues. The V and J ends lost 4 bases and 5 bases respectively, with 9 bases between them. Germline CDR1 is MDHEN and CDR2 is SYDVKM. In DNA form, the CDR3 reads TGTGCCAGCAGTTCCGATCAGGACGAGCAGTACTTC. The encoded protein is CASSSDQDEQYF.

The genes are TRBV25-1 and TRBJ1-4; TRBD1 is a possible D gene (5 bases). V was cut by 6 bases and J by 8 bases, with 13 bases left in between. Germline V CDR1 and CDR2: MGHDK, SYGVNS. The length of the CDR3 is 13 residues. CDR3 amino acids: CASSVTGTEKLFF. DNA for the CDR3: TGTGCCAGCAGCGTCACCGGGACCGAAAAACTGTTTTTT.

Many counts were recorded for this clonotype. This chain connects TRBV20-1 to TRBJ2-7, with D unclear. Per germline, CDR1 DFQATT and CDR2 SNEGSKA (reference sequence). The germline V and J ends were trimmed by 3 bases and 4 bases, with 16 bases remaining between them. The CDR3 runs 14 residues. The CDR3 reads CSASPGGIGYEQYF. CDR3 bases: TGCAGTGCTAGTCCGGGCGGTATAGGATACGAGCAGTACTTC.

This clonotype has only a few counts. The chain links TRBV3-1 to TRBJ2-4; D perhaps matches TRBD2 (6 bases). Judging by the DNA end, TRBJ2-5 fits better; the J call may be wrong. In germline, CDR1 is LGHDT, CDR2 YNNKEL (reference sequence). The CDR3 length is 16 residues. CDR3 loop: CASRPGLAGVGETQYF. DNA for the CDR3: TGTGCCAGCAGACCGGGACTGGCGGGCGTGGGAGAGACCCAGTACTTC.

Of note for this clonotype: Since a much larger clone is just one base distant, this may be a read error. The conserved closing phenylalanine or tryptophan is absent in this CDR3, likely reflecting a read error. The chain employs TRBV5-1 and TRBJ2-1, with D hard to call. The CDR3 has 14 residues. Trimming left V 1 base short and J 4 bases short, with 9 bases between. Germline V lookup: CDR1 SGHRS, CDR2 YFSETQ. This chain's CDR3 is CASSLTQEYNEQFV. The DNA for the CDR3 is TGCGCCAGCAGCTTGACTCAAGAATACAATGAGCAGTTCGTC.

This clonotype was detected only a few times. The chain joins TRBV5-1 to TRBJ2-6; TRBD1 matches at 7 bases. Germline trimming cut 1 base from V and 0 bases from J; bases unmatched to any gene: 13. Germline V CDR1 and CDR2: SGHRS, YFSETQ. The CDR3 runs 20 residues. This CDR3 reads CASSLRPTGTASSGANVLTF. The DNA of the CDR3 is TGCGCCAGCAGCTTGCGACCGACCGGGACAGCCTCCTCTGGGGCCAACGTCCTGACTTTC.

The chain has TRBV20-1 and TRBJ1-5; the D gene is possibly TRBD1 (6 bases). The length of the CDR3 is 14 residues. Looked up from germline, CDR1 is DFQATT and CDR2 is SNEGSKA (reference sequence). Trimming shortened V by 5 bases and J by 3 bases, and 14 bases separated the two germline ends. The CDR3 DNA reads TGCAGTGCTTCAATCCAGGGGATCAATCAGCCCCAGCATTTT. Residues: CSASIQGINQPQHF.

Points on this clonotype: The junction departs from the called germline gene at one end, perhaps through a read error. The chain links TRBV7-2 to TRBJ2-5; D tentatively fits TRBD1 or TRBD2 (5 bases each). Germline CDR1 reads SGHTA; CDR2 reads FQGNSA. The CDR3 covers 12 residues. The CDR3 DNA is TGTGCCATCGGGGCGACCCAAGAGACCCCGTACTTC. Its protein is CAIGATQETPYF.

This chain joins TRBV10-1 and TRBJ1-1; no reliable D call. This CDR3 region has 15 residues. Trimming stripped 1 base from V and 1 base from J, with 10 bases between. From germline, CDR1 is WNHNN and CDR2 SYGVQD (reference sequence). This chain's CDR3 is CASSEFKGSNTEAFF. The CDR3 DNA follows: TGCGCCAGCAGTGAGTTCAAGGGATCGAACACTGAAGCTTTCTTT.

A few counts support this clonotype. The genes are TRBV4-3 and TRBJ2-7, with TRBD1 matching over 9 bases. J lost 4 bases, V lost 4 bases, and 11 bases had no gene match. The CDR3 loop spans 16 amino acids. The germline V gene encodes CDR1 LGHNA and CDR2 YSLEER. The CDR3 is CASSPNPTGGRYEQYF. CDR3 in DNA: TGCGCCAGCAGCCCTAATCCGACAGGGGGGAGGTACGAGCAGTACTTC.

This clonotype has a handful of counts. The chain couples TRBV29-1 to TRBJ1-3; TRBD1 matches at 8 bases. With V trimmed by 6 bases and J by 4 bases, 2 bases remained unmatched. The CDR3 extends over 12 amino acids. The germline CDR1 and CDR2 sequences are SQVTM and ANQGSEA. CDR3: CSVRQGGNTIYF. In nucleotides, the CDR3 is TGCAGCGTACGACAGGGGGGAAACACCATATATTTT.

This chain connects TRBV6-5 to TRBJ1-2; no definite D call. V was cut by 1 base and J by 8 bases, with 17 bases left in between. Germline V CDR1 and CDR2: MNHEY, SVGAGI. CDR3 length: 15 amino acids. In nucleotides, the CDR3 is TGTGCCAGCAGTTACTTGGCCCAGGACCTTTACGGCTACACCTTC. Encoded protein: CASSYLAQDLYGYTF.

This clonotype was observed once. The gene calls are TRBV7-9 and TRBJ2-1, with 10 bases aligning to TRBD2. Germline trimming cut 10 bases from V and 8 bases from J; bases unmatched to any gene: 11. The CDR3 has 14 amino acids. Germline CDR1 reads SEHNR; CDR2 reads FQNEAQ (reference sequence). The CDR3 coding sequence is TGTGCCATAGGGCCTAGCGGGAGAGATGATGAGCAGTTCTTC. It is translated as CAIGPSGRDDEQFF. Using reference TRBV7-9 and TRBJ2-1 for the parts outside the CDR3, the full variable domain is DTGVSQNPRHKITKRGQNVTFRCDPISEHNRLYWYRQTLGQGPEFLTYFQNEAQLEKSRLLSDRFSAERPKGSFSTLEIQRTEQGDSAMYLCAIGPSGRDDEQFFGPGTRLTVL.

This clonotype was observed at least ten times. The rearrangement joins TRBV4-1 to TRBJ2-7; D is uncertain. Germline CDR1 is MGHRA and CDR2 is YSYEKL. V was shortened by 0 bases and J by 7 bases, with 19 bases between the two germline ends. This CDR3 is 16 amino acids long. CDR3 bases: TGCGCCAGCAGCCAAGATCGTCGAGCCCCGAGAGAGGAGCAGTACTTC. This sequence encodes CASSQDRRAPREEQYF.

V and J are TRBV20-1 and TRBJ2-4; D possibly corresponds to TRBD2 (5 bases). This CDR3 has 13 amino acids. The V end was cut by 7 bases, the J end by 6 bases, with 16 bases between. The V gene's germline CDR1 is DFQATT and CDR2 SNEGSKA (reference sequence). The CDR3 nucleotides read TGCAGTGTCGAAGCGGCAGATCCAAACATTCAGTACTTC. It yields the protein CSVEAADPNIQYF.

This chain uses TRBV28 with TRBJ2-3, with 9 bases that match TRBD2. This CDR3 is built from 16 residues. The V and J ends lost 6 bases and 2 bases, in that order; junction bases with no gene match: 9. Germline V gene data show CDR1 as MDHEN and CDR2 as SYDVKM. This CDR3 reads CASRRGGPDPTDTQYF. The CDR3 DNA is TGTGCCAGCAGGCGGGGGGGCCCGGACCCCACAGATACGCAGTATTTT.

There are a few counts of this clonotype. The CDR3 reads CASSGDPGTDTQYF. CDR3 DNA: TGTGCCAGCAGTGGAGATCCGGGCACAGATACGCAGTATTTT. J is TRBJ2-3 and V is TRBV6-4, with D unresolved. CDR1 and CDR2 (germline): MRHNA, SNTAGT. The V end lost 4 bases, the J end lost 1 base, and 9 bases lay between the germline ends. This CDR3 is 14 amino acids long.

The rearrangement uses TRBV18 and TRBJ2-5; TRBD1 aligns across 7 bases. The CDR3 has 15 amino acids. J lost 3 bases, V lost 6 bases, and 10 bases had no gene match. Germline V gives CDR1 KGHSH, CDR2 LQKENI. The CDR3 sequence is CASSPTTGIKETQYF. The CDR3 DNA reads as TGTGCCAGCTCCCCCACGACAGGGATCAAAGAGACCCAGTACTTC.